The entry below gives a single TCR beta chain sequence along with its context. Its antigen is undetermined. The source of the sample is a study of T cell responses to AZD1222 COVID-19 vaccine. The assay was immunoSEQ multiplex PCR, and TCRdb's table has in-frame clones only and misses some. The sample contains over 100,000 clones, roughly 86% of which appear only once. This CDR3 has 16 residues. Deletions cut 3 bases from V and 2 bases from J, with 17 bases between. From germline, CDR1 is DFQATT and CDR2 SNEGSKA (reference sequence). Findings and limits, study-wide: Spike-wide vaccine-associated CD4 TCRs dominated at 160-218 and 743-854.

The sample in question was peripheral blood, obtained 28 days after the second dose of the MenACWY control vaccine. This sequence was found in an adult who received the MenACWY meningococcal vaccine as a control. This rearrangement joins TRBV20-1 to TRBJ1-5; D gene unclear. CDR3 DNA: TGCAGTGCTAGTTATCCGTCAGGTGGTCGCAATCAGCCCCAGCATTTT. Amino acid sequence: CSASYPSGGRNQPQHF.